The 31 T cell receptor beta chains below come from one sample, sequenced in a study of T cells after posttransplantation cyclophosphamide. Cyclophosphamide on days +3 and +4 followed busulfan-fludarabine conditioning and a marrow graft. TCRdb's copy holds only in-frame clones and misses some; the assay was immunoSEQ multiplex PCR. Among about 3,800 clones listed, 69% were seen once. The input for sequencing was CD8+ T cells sorted from PBMCs, taken about 1,000 days after allogeneic stem cell transplant with posttransplant cyclophosphamide. Receptors originate from a female patient in her 40s who received an allogeneic stem cell transplant from a related donor, was CMV-positive, and had no GVHD. Part of the T cell pool may stem from the graft donor.

This rearrangement joins TRBV4-1 to TRBJ1-1, with D perhaps matching TRBD1 (5 bases). Germline V lookup: CDR1 MGHRA, CDR2 YSYEKL. There are 14 residues in the CDR3. V lost 0 bases, J lost 2 bases, and 7 bases lay in between. The CDR3 sequence is CASSQDGGNTEAFF. CDR3 coding DNA: TGCGCCAGCAGCCAAGACGGGGGAAACACTGAAGCTTTCTTT.

This clone was found a few times. This rearrangement joins TRBV4-1 to TRBJ2-6; TRBD1 aligns across 8 bases. The V gene's germline CDR1 is MGHRA and CDR2 YSYEKL. This CDR3 comprises 21 residues. Trimming removed 0 bases from V and 7 bases from J; junction bases left unmatched: 20. The CDR3 spells CASSQDPKTGTGLKYANVLTF. The CDR3, as DNA: TGCGCCAGCAGCCAAGATCCCAAAACCGGGACAGGTTTGAAGTATGCCAACGTCCTGACTTTC.

The genes are TRBV11-2 and TRBJ2-3, with D unclear. Looked up from germline, CDR1 is SGHAT and CDR2 is FQNNGV. The V gene lost 4 bases and the J gene lost 2 bases, with 10 bases spanning the gap. CDR3 length equals 14 residues. In nucleotides, the CDR3 is TGTGCCAGCAGCTCTCTGGGCCCCACAGATACGCAGTATTTT. This gives the protein CASSSLGPTDTQYF. Complete variable domain (other parts from reference TRBV11-2 and TRBJ2-3): EAGVAQSPRYKIIEKRQSVAFWCNPISGHATLYWYQQILGQGPKLLIQFQNNGVVDDSQLPKDRFSAERLKGVDSTLKIQPAKLEDSAVYLCASSSLGPTDTQYFGPGTRLTVL.

The chain employs TRBV11-3 and TRBJ2-7; 10 bases are shared with TRBD1. Trimming took 5 bases from V and 5 from J; bases not matched to a gene: 6. Germline CDR1 SGHNT, CDR2 YENEEA. The CDR3 extends over 14 amino acids. Here the CDR3 reads CASSLGQGSNEQYF. Here the CDR3 DNA reads TGTGCCAGCAGCCTGGGACAGGGGAGCAACGAGCAGTACTTC.

Notes on this clone: In the same sample, other DNA sequences code for this CDR3. This chain connects TRBV9 to TRBJ2-7; D unclear. V lost 5 bases to trimming and J lost 4 bases, with 19 bases between them. The CDR3 sequence is 15 residues long. Per germline, CDR1 SGDLS and CDR2 YYNGEE. The CDR3 DNA sequence: TGTGCCAGCAGTATCAAACAGAAGACGGCATACGAGCAGTACTTC. The encoded protein is CASSIKQKTAYEQYF.

The rearrangement joins TRBV4-2 to TRBJ2-6; TRBD1 is a possible D gene (6 bases). V was clipped by 2 bases and J by 0 bases, with 11 bases between them. This CDR3 region has 17 residues. Germline assignment: CDR1 LGHNA and CDR2 YNFKEQ. The DNA for the CDR3 is TGTGCCAGCAGCCAATACCTAGGGGGCTCTGGGGCCAACGTCCTGACTTTC. It specifies CASSQYLGGSGANVLTF.

This chain uses TRBV5-6 with TRBJ2-5; 7 bases are shared with TRBD2. V lost 0 bases to trimming and J lost 1 base; unmatched junction nucleotides: 6. The CDR3 consists of 16 residues. Germline V gives CDR1 SGHDT, CDR2 YYEEEE. The DNA of the CDR3 is TGTGCCAGCAGCTTGGGGGCGGGAGTCGCCCAAGAGACCCAGTACTTC. Translation gives CASSLGAGVAQETQYF.

The rearrangement links TRBV11-3 to TRBJ1-1; 8 nucleotides agree with TRBD1. Germline V CDR1 and CDR2: SGHNT, YENEEA. This CDR3 is built from 15 residues. V lost 5 bases and J lost 1; bases outside the gene matches: 6. This chain's CDR3 is CASSPGQGSNTEAFF. Here the CDR3 DNA reads TGTGCCAGCAGCCCTGGACAGGGTTCGAACACTGAAGCTTTCTTT.

The chain carries TRBV27 and TRBJ1-3; D is uncertain. The CDR3 length is 15 residues. CDR1 and CDR2 from the germline V gene are MNHEY and SMNVEV (reference sequence). The V gene lost 5 bases and the J gene lost 0 bases, with 11 bases spanning the gap. The CDR3 sequence is CASSANSDSGNTIYF. For the CDR3, the DNA is TGTGCCAGCAGTGCTAATAGCGACTCTGGAAACACCATATATTTT.

The V and J genes are TRBV6-1 and TRBJ1-2; tentatively, D is TRBD1 (6 bases). CDR1 is MNHNS, CDR2 SASEGT, per germline. The V gene lost 7 bases and the J gene lost 8 bases, with 23 bases spanning the gap. The CDR3 runs to 15 residues. CDR3 residues: CASKLAVAGANGYTF. DNA for the CDR3: TGTGCCAGCAAATTGGCTGTGGCGGGGGCTAACGGCTACACCTTC.

The V call is TRBV29-1, the J call TRBJ2-7, with a weak D call TRBD1 (5 bases). The V gene lost 3 bases and the J gene lost 1 base, with 10 bases spanning the gap. The CDR3 covers 13 residues. Germline CDR1 SQVTM, CDR2 ANQGSEA. This chain's CDR3 is CSVEETGSYEQYF. The DNA of the CDR3 is TGCAGCGTTGAGGAAACAGGATCCTACGAGCAGTACTTC.

The gene calls are TRBV5-1 and TRBJ1-1, with TRBD1 matching 7 bases. V dropped 2 bases and J dropped 4; count of bases not matched to a gene: 5. The germline gives CDR1 SGHRS, CDR2 YFSETQ. This CDR3 has 14 residues. The CDR3 region is CASSFRGDSTEAFF. The CDR3 DNA is TGCGCCAGCAGCTTCAGGGGGGACAGCACTGAAGCTTTCTTT.

The table lists this clone with a few counts. This chain uses TRBV4-3 with TRBJ1-2; 10 bases map to TRBD1. The CDR3 totals 15 residues. Trimming cost V 5 bases and J 8 bases; bases outside gene matches: 11. Germline V lookup: CDR1 LGHNA, CDR2 YSLEER. CDR3 region: CASSLGDDRGQGYTF. CDR3 coding DNA: TGCGCCAGCAGCTTGGGGGACGACAGGGGGCAAGGCTACACCTTC.

This chain connects TRBV4-3 to TRBJ2-7; weak D call: TRBD1 (7 bases). Germline V gene lookup returns CDR1 LGHNA and CDR2 YSLEER. This CDR3 spans 13 amino acids. V lost 4 bases to trimming and J lost 7 bases, with 14 bases between them. The CDR3: CASSPRTGGEQYF. In nucleotides, the CDR3 is TGCGCCAGCAGCCCCAGGACAGGAGGGGAGCAGTACTTC.

This clone was found once. The genes are TRBV5-4 and TRBJ2-3; 9 bases are a match to TRBD2. The CDR3 is 15 amino acids. V dropped 2 bases and J dropped 2; count of bases not matched to a gene: 3. Germline V gene sequence: CDR1 SGHNT, CDR2 YYREEE (reference sequence). The CDR3 DNA reads TGTGCCAGCAGCTTCGCGGGGGGGACCACAGATACGCAGTATTTT. This gives the protein CASSFAGGTTDTQYF.

This clone was counted once. The J gene is TRBJ2-6, the V gene TRBV6-5; D unclear. The germline V gene encodes CDR1 MNHEY and CDR2 SVGAGI. The ends were cut back, 3 bases at V and 0 bases at J, with 6 bases in the middle. The CDR3 has 15 residues. This CDR3 is CASSYSDSGANVLTF. In DNA, the CDR3 is TGTGCCAGCAGTTATTCAGACTCTGGGGCCAACGTCCTGACTTTC.

J is TRBJ2-3 and V is TRBV27; 11 bases fit TRBD2. The CDR3 has 15 amino acids. V lost 4 bases to trimming and J lost 6 bases; unmatched junction nucleotides: 6. The germline CDR1 and CDR2 sequences are MNHEY and SMNVEV (reference sequence). CDR3 in amino acids: CASSSLAGGRDTQYF. The CDR3 DNA reads TGTGCCAGCAGTTCCTTAGCGGGGGGGCGGGATACGCAGTATTTT.

The chain joins TRBV7-9 to TRBJ2-7; a weak D match, TRBD2 (7 bases). V was shortened by 3 bases and J by 6 bases, with 9 bases between the two germline ends. This CDR3 region has 12 residues. CDR1 is SEHNR and CDR2 is FQNEAQ in the germline V gene (reference sequence). CDR3 loop: CASSLGGAEQYF. CDR3 bases: TGTGCCAGCAGCTTGGGGGGGGCCGAGCAGTACTTC.

The chain links TRBV6-1 to TRBJ2-7; D possibly corresponds to TRBD2 (6 bases). CDR1 MNHNS and CDR2 SASEGT come from the germline V gene. The V and J ends lost 1 base and 5 bases respectively, with 12 bases between them. The CDR3 loop spans 14 amino acids. This CDR3 reads CASSEGGLPHEQYF. CDR3 sequence (DNA): TGTGCCAGCAGTGAAGGGGGACTCCCCCACGAGCAGTACTTC.

In regard to this clone: Other DNA sequences from this sample encode an identical CDR3 as well. The J gene is TRBJ2-7, the V gene TRBV9; tentative D call: TRBD1 (5 bases). CDR1 SGDLS and CDR2 YYNGEE come from the germline V gene. CDR3 length equals 15 residues. V shed 6 bases and J shed 2 bases, with 18 bases lying between them. The CDR3 is CASIFEQETAYEQYF. The CDR3 DNA sequence: TGTGCCAGCATTTTCGAACAGGAGACGGCCTACGAGCAGTACTTC.

In DNA, the CDR3 is TGTGCCAGCAGCTCGGGGGTGGGGACGGGGGCCAACGTCCTGACTTTC. It is translated as CASSSGVGTGANVLTF. The rearrangement joins TRBV5-6 to TRBJ2-6, with D perhaps matching TRBD2 (6 bases). The CDR3 is 16 residues long. The V gene's germline CDR1 is SGHDT and CDR2 YYEEEE. The V end was cut by 3 bases, the J end by 4 bases, with 14 bases between.

The chain combines TRBV18 with TRBJ1-5; TRBD1 is a possible D gene (6 bases). This CDR3 region has 15 residues. CDR1 and CDR2 (germline): KGHSH, LQKENI. V was clipped by 0 bases and J by 2 bases, with 8 bases between them. CDR3 sequence: CASSPPGAGNQPQHF. CDR3 coding DNA: TGTGCCAGCTCACCACCGGGGGCCGGCAATCAGCCCCAGCATTTT.

The rearrangement links TRBV4-3 to TRBJ1-1, with unresolved D. Per germline, CDR1 LGHNA and CDR2 YSLEER. CDR3 length: 14 amino acids. Trimming cost V 0 bases and J 5 bases, with 10 bases left between them. Here the CDR3 DNA reads TGCGCCAGCAGCCAAGACAACCCGGGGACTGAAGCTTTCTTT. Residues: CASSQDNPGTEAFF.

The chain has TRBV29-1 and TRBJ1-4; D uncertain. The CDR3 length is 14 residues. Trimming took off 1 base at V and 0 bases at J, with 6 bases between the two ends. The germline V gene encodes CDR1 SQVTM and CDR2 ANQGSEA. Here the CDR3 reads CSVEGQATNEKLFF. CDR3 bases: TGCAGCGTTGAAGGACAAGCAACTAATGAAAAACTGTTTTTT. The entire variable domain, with the rest obtained from reference TRBV29-1 and TRBJ1-4, is as follows: SAVISQKPSRDICQRGTSLTIQCQVDSQVTMMFWYRQQPGQSLTLIATANQGSEATYESGFVIDKFPISRPNLTFSTLTVSNMSPEDSSIYLCSVEGQATNEKLFFGSGTQLSVL.

This chain links TRBV4-1 with TRBJ2-1; 11 positions match TRBD2. With 2 bases clipped from V and 10 bases from J, the junction kept 7 bases outside the gene matches. The CDR3 is 15 amino acids. The V gene's germline CDR1 is MGHRA and CDR2 YSYEKL. The CDR3 DNA reads TGCGCCAGCAGCCAACATAGCGGGGGGGGTCAAGAGCAGTTCTTC. This codes for CASSQHSGGGQEQFF.

V and J are TRBV6-4 and TRBJ2-1, with 8 nucleotides matching TRBD2. CDR1 MRHNA and CDR2 SNTAGT come from the germline V gene. Losses at the gene ends were 5 bases for V and 2 bases for J; bases not matched to a gene: 5. CDR3 length: 15 amino acids. CDR3 region: CASSPLAGTYNEQFF. The DNA for the CDR3 is TGTGCCAGCAGTCCGCTAGCGGGTACCTACAATGAGCAGTTCTTC.

Concerning this clone: A junction end diverges from the germline sequence, so it may reflect a read error. The genes are TRBV6-1 and TRBJ1-1; tentatively, D is TRBD1 (6 bases). Germline lookup yields CDR1 MNHNS and CDR2 SASEGT. The CDR3 covers 20 residues. The CDR3 nucleotides read TGTGCCAGCAGTGAAGCCCGAAAACTCACCATGGACAGACTGAACGCTGAAGCTTTCTTT. Protein sequence: CASSEARKLTMDRLNAEAFF.

The CDR3: CASSYLNEKLFF. Here the CDR3 DNA reads TGTGCCAGCAGTTACCTCAATGAAAAACTGTTTTTT. This chain links TRBV6-5 with TRBJ1-4, with D hard to call. Trimming removed 2 bases from V and 5 bases from J, with 3 bases in between. CDR3 length equals 12 residues. Germline V gives CDR1 MNHEY, CDR2 SVGAGI.

In the case of this clone: At one of its ends the junction is not consistent with the germline gene, which may arise from a read error. Other DNA sequences within the sample encode an identical CDR3. The rearrangement links TRBV9 to TRBJ2-7, with 8 bases identical to TRBD1. Germline CDR1 SGDLS, CDR2 YYNGEE. This CDR3 comprises 15 residues. CDR3 DNA: TGTGCCTGCAGTTTCAGACAGGGGACGGCATACGAGCAGTACTTC. It translates to CACSFRQGTAYEQYF.

The J gene is TRBJ2-5, the V gene TRBV5-1, with a tentative D call TRBD2 (5 bases). Trimming took 4 bases from V and 4 from J, leaving 8 bases between them. The CDR3 is 12 residues long. CDR1 and CDR2 (germline): SGHRS, YFSETQ. The CDR3 loop is CASSGGGETQYF. Written as DNA, the CDR3 is TGCGCCAGCAGCGGAGGAGGAGAGACCCAGTACTTC.

This chain joins TRBV7-8 and TRBJ2-2; TRBD2 is a possible D gene (7 bases). The V gene lost 5 bases and the J gene lost 2 bases, with 15 bases spanning the gap. Germline V gives CDR1 SGHVS, CDR2 FQNEAQ. This CDR3 contains 16 residues. CDR3 nucleotides: TGTGCCAGCAGCGAAGGGGGGGGGTCCAACACCGGGGAGCTGTTTTTT. Protein product: CASSEGGGSNTGELFF. The full variable domain, its missing parts supplied by reference TRBV7-8 and TRBJ2-2, is GAGVSQSPRYKVAKRGQDVALRCDPISGHVSLFWYQQALGQGPEFLTYFQNEAQLDKSGLPSDRFFAERPEGSVSTLKIQRTQQEDSAVYLCASSEGGGSNTGELFFGEGSRLTVL.